This T cell receptor beta chain came from a study of shared clonotypes between healthy human individuals. Study details: Donor composition was a couple of women and three men, aged 18 to 49.

The V end was cut by 1 base, the J end by 3 bases, with 16 bases between. The germline V gene encodes CDR1 SGHRS and CDR2 YFSETQ. This CDR3 has 16 residues. Remarks on this clone: Its target is unknown.

Splitting of each subset's genomic DNA was done evenly across several immunoSEQ plates. Data came from immunoSEQ multiplex PCR; TCRdb stores just in-frame clones and leaves some out. Of some 360,000 clones listed, about 70% are singletons. General study findings and limits: Memory subsets had estimated richness that was generally smaller than that of naive subsets. In this cohort, only blood was sampled, and tissue repertoires likely differ.

The specimen sequenced was memory CD4+ T cells sorted from blood. Subset: CD45RA-negative fraction. V is TRBV5-1 and J is TRBJ2-5; D possibly corresponds to TRBD1 (5 bases). This sequence originates from a man between 25 and 39 years old in good health. The CDR3 is CASSLNLDRPEETQYF. As DNA, the CDR3 is TGCGCCAGCAGCTTGAACCTAGACAGACCAGAAGAGACCCAGTACTTC.